The rows below give T cell receptor beta chains drawn from one sample of a study of chemoradiotherapy in HPV16-positive cancers. Libraries were prepared by immunoSEQ multiplex PCR; TCRdb keeps only in-frame clonotypes and omits some of them. Among about 21,000 clones, about 86% were seen once, and the ten largest hold roughly 4.4%. The sample was blood, taken from a patient who underwent chemoradiotherapy. These receptors were obtained from a human donor with HPV-associated anogenital cancer. Both conserved end residues are trimmed from each CDR3. D genes are given only for firm matches.

cdr3_aa v_call d_call j_call
ASSPPGGSYEQY TRBV7-6 - TRBJ2-7
ASSAGQGENGYT TRBV9 TRBD1 TRBJ1-2
SVEDGVGGNQPQH TRBV29-1 - TRBJ1-5
ASSMTSPSTDTQY TRBV5-1 TRBD2 TRBJ2-3
ASSPPGTRGLDTQY TRBV7-2 - TRBJ2-3
ASSPGGLTEAF TRBV18 - TRBJ1-1
ASSFTNPLITGGYGYT TRBV28 - TRBJ1-2
ASTRTSGADTQY TRBV6-5 TRBD2 TRBJ2-3
SVGPGGFTNEKLF TRBV29-1 - TRBJ1-4
ASSVRPGGELF TRBV9 - TRBJ2-2